The 20 T cell receptor beta chains reported below all come from one sample, sequenced in a study of cytomegalovirus exposure and HLA in healthy donors. Primers for the PCR totalled 60 Vbeta and 13 Jbeta. The method was immunoSEQ multiplex PCR; TCRdb's version includes in-frame clones alone and lacks a portion of them. The top ten clones hold over 5% of a sample with about 100,000 clones, 81% of them seen once. Sequencing was carried out using PBMCs. These TCRs come from a man in his forties in good health and CMV-seropositive.

On this clone: The germline gene is not matched at one end of the junction; a read error may be the cause. The chain employs TRBV15 and TRBJ2-5; D perhaps matches TRBD1 (5 bases). CDR1 and CDR2 from the germline V gene are LNHNV and YYDKDF (reference sequence). The CDR3 length is 15 residues. The CDR3 here is CATSGDGAVSLVRYF. CDR3 sequence (DNA): TGTGCCACCAGCGGAGATGGGGCGGTGTCCCTCGTCCGGTACTTC.

The genes are TRBV11-2 and TRBJ2-7, with D perhaps TRBD1 (5 bases). This CDR3 region has 14 residues. V lost 3 bases and J 2 bases, leaving 11 bases between the germline ends. Germline CDR1 is SGHAT and CDR2 is FQNNGV. The CDR3 DNA sequence: TGTGCCAGCAGCTTTAACCAGGGCCCCTACGAGCAGTACTTC. Encoded protein: CASSFNQGPYEQYF.

This clone was observed a handful of times. The chain uses TRBV5-4 and TRBJ2-2; 12 nucleotides agree with TRBD2. This CDR3 region has 16 residues. The germline gives CDR1 SGHNT, CDR2 YYREEE (reference sequence). V was clipped by 0 bases and J by 4 bases; unmatched bases: 1. The CDR3 here is CASSLGLAGATGELFF. The CDR3, as DNA: TGTGCCAGCAGCTTGGGACTAGCGGGAGCCACCGGGGAGCTGTTTTTT.

The chain combines TRBV29-1 with TRBJ1-1; D remains ambiguous. Germline CDR1 reads SQVTM; CDR2 reads ANQGSEA. Trimming pared 3 bases from V and 1 base from J, leaving 6 bases between. The CDR3 is 12 residues long. CDR3 DNA sequence: TGCAGCGTTGAGGGAGGGAACACTGAAGCTTTCTTT. Translating gives CSVEGGNTEAFF.

V and J are TRBV2 and TRBJ1-6; D call uncertain. Germline lookup yields CDR1 SNHLY and CDR2 FYNNEI. With 4 bases removed from V and 0 bases from J, the gap between germline ends came to 10 bases. The CDR3 extends over 16 amino acids. Here the CDR3 DNA reads TGTGCCAGCAGTGGATATGCGAGCTCCTATAATTCACCCCTCCACTTT. Its translation: CASSGYASSYNSPLHF.

The J gene is TRBJ1-2, the V gene TRBV19; D unclear. The CDR3 sequence is 14 residues long. Germline V gives CDR1 LNHDA, CDR2 SQIVND (reference sequence). V was clipped by 10 bases and J by 0 bases, with 15 bases between them. The CDR3 bases are TGTGCCATTTCCGAGGGTTTTGCTAACTATGGCTACACCTTC. This sequence encodes CAISEGFANYGYTF.

The chain links TRBV27 to TRBJ2-1; maybe TRBD2 (6 bases). This CDR3 has 14 residues. Per the germline V gene, CDR1 is MNHEY and CDR2 is SMNVEV (reference sequence). V lost 2 bases and J 6 bases, leaving 11 bases between the germline ends. The CDR3 protein is CASSLDGRVNEQFF. DNA for the CDR3: TGTGCCAGCAGTTTAGACGGGAGAGTCAATGAGCAGTTCTTC.

This clone has a single count. The chain is built from TRBV28 and TRBJ2-5; 13 bases match TRBD2. This CDR3 contains 17 residues. The V gene end was trimmed by 8 bases and the J gene end by 0 bases; junction bases not matched to a gene: 9. From germline, CDR1 is MDHEN and CDR2 SYDVKM. CDR3 sequence (DNA): TGTGCCAGCTTCCCTTCCGGGACTAGCGGGAACCAAGAGACCCAGTACTTC. Its protein is CASFPSGTSGNQETQYF.

The chain is built from TRBV7-9 and TRBJ1-3; maybe TRBD1 (6 bases). Germline loops: CDR1 SEHNR, CDR2 FQNEAQ (reference sequence). This CDR3 has 19 residues. The V end was cut by 2 bases, the J end by 5 bases, with 25 bases between. The CDR3 bases are TGTGCCAGCAGCTTATCCCAGGGGCGGGCGTCCGTTCGAAGAAACACCATATATTTT. It codes for CASSLSQGRASVRRNTIYF.

The genes are TRBV7-9 and TRBJ1-1, with TRBD1 as a possible D gene (5 bases). The V gene lost 5 bases and the J gene lost 0 bases, with 16 bases spanning the gap. The CDR3 spans 16 residues. Germline V gives CDR1 SEHNR, CDR2 FQNEAQ (reference sequence). CDR3 amino acids: CASSPSLGLLNTEAFF. Written as DNA, the CDR3 is TGTGCCAGCAGCCCCTCGCTGGGACTCCTGAACACTGAAGCTTTCTTT.

This chain links TRBV2 with TRBJ1-1, with TRBD1 as a possible D gene (6 bases). CDR3 size: 16 residues. Germline V CDR1 and CDR2: SNHLY, FYNNEI. V lost 6 bases, J lost 0 bases, and 17 bases lay in between. CDR3 residues: CASSPRDTHLNTEAFF. CDR3 nucleotide sequence: TGTGCCAGCAGCCCCCGGGACACCCACCTGAACACTGAAGCTTTCTTT.

The chain couples TRBV11-2 to TRBJ2-7; maybe TRBD2 (6 bases). This CDR3 has 15 amino acids. V was clipped by 5 bases and J by 2 bases, with 16 bases between them. CDR1 is SGHAT and CDR2 is FQNNGV in the germline V gene. The CDR3 loop is CASSKLSGRTYEQYF. For the CDR3, the DNA is TGTGCCAGCAGCAAGCTTAGCGGCCGAACCTACGAGCAGTACTTC.

As concerns this clone: One end of the junction is discordant with germline, which a read error may explain. This chain joins TRBV5-1 and TRBJ2-6; 7 bases agree with TRBD2. The CDR3 covers 17 residues. Germline V CDR1 and CDR2: SGHRS, YFSETQ. This CDR3 reads CASSVGGRLSGANGLTF. CDR3 nucleotides: TGCGCCAGCAGCGTGGGGGGGAGGCTTTCTGGGGCCAACGGCCTGACTTTC.

This chain uses TRBV10-2 with TRBJ2-7, with TRBD2 as a possible D gene (6 bases). The V gene lost 3 bases and the J gene lost 1 base, with 16 bases spanning the gap. Germline V gene data show CDR1 as WSHSY and CDR2 as SAAADI. This CDR3 has 16 amino acids. As DNA, the CDR3 is TGCGCCAGCAGTGACCCTTCGAGCGGGCAATCCTACGAGCAGTACTTC. The encoded protein is CASSDPSSGQSYEQYF.

In regard to this clone: A junction end diverges from the germline sequence, so it may reflect a read error. Different DNA sequences within this sample yield the same CDR3. This chain links TRBV15 with TRBJ2-3; D ambiguous. Germline V lookup: CDR1 LNHNV, CDR2 YYDKDF (reference sequence). The CDR3 is 14 residues long. CDR3 DNA sequence: TGTGCCACCAGCAGGGATATAGGCCGGGTCCTCGAGGATTTT. Its translation is CATSRDIGRVLEDF.

The rearrangement links TRBV7-9 to TRBJ2-2; 8 bases are shared with TRBD2. V trimming: 5 bases; J trimming: 6 bases; junction bases outside the gene matches: 8. CDR3 length equals 15 residues. Germline V gene data show CDR1 as SEHNR and CDR2 as FQNEAQ (reference sequence). CDR3 region: CASSVSGGLAGELFF. Written as DNA, the CDR3 is TGTGCCAGCAGCGTAAGCGGGGGTTTAGCCGGGGAGCTGTTTTTT.

This clone was observed a single time. The gene calls are TRBV5-5 and TRBJ2-1; tentative D call: TRBD2 (5 bases). Trimming took 0 bases from V and 9 from J, leaving 22 bases between them. Germline CDR1 reads SGHKS; CDR2 reads YYEKEE (reference sequence). The CDR3 totals 17 residues. The CDR3 spells CASSLARWPGYVIEQFF. In DNA, the CDR3 is TGTGCCAGCAGCTTGGCGCGGTGGCCGGGATACGTAATTGAGCAGTTCTTC.

The DNA of the CDR3 is TGTGCCAGCAGAAAAACAGGGAGTGAAGCTTTCTTT. Protein sequence: CASRKTGSEAFF. The chain couples TRBV6-1 to TRBJ1-1, with a possible D match to TRBD1 (6 bases). The germline V gene encodes CDR1 MNHNS and CDR2 SASEGT. The CDR3 is 12 amino acids. V was cut by 6 bases and J by 7 bases, with 12 bases left in between.

The gene calls are TRBV6-6 and TRBJ2-7; no reliable D call. CDR1 is MNHNY, CDR2 SVGAGI, per germline (reference sequence). The CDR3 runs 13 residues. Trimming removed 6 bases from V and 3 bases from J, with 12 bases in between. The CDR3 here is CASSTPSLYEQYF. CDR3 coding DNA: TGTGCCAGCAGCACCCCATCACTCTACGAGCAGTACTTC.

The rearrangement links TRBV6-4 to TRBJ1-2, with 9 bases identical to TRBD1. V trimming: 6 bases; J trimming: 4 bases; junction bases outside the gene matches: 12. CDR1 is MRHNA and CDR2 is SNTAGT in the germline V gene. This CDR3 region has 16 residues. CDR3 sequence (DNA): TGTGCCAGCAGCCAAACACCGGGACAGGGTGTCTATGGCTACACCTTC. It is translated as CASSQTPGQGVYGYTF.